A single sample is the source of the 14 T cell receptor beta chains below, sequenced in a study of monozygotic twins with inflammatory bowel disease. Reanalyzing the 5' RACE reads, TCRdb keeps one entry per CDR3 protein, without DNA. Found here are some 300,000 distinct CDR3 sequences; the top ten clones hold 5.6%. Material: blood. Every receptor here comes from a human donor with ulcerative colitis or Crohn's disease, or a healthy co-twin of an affected twin (not recorded which).

The chain couples TRBV11-2 to TRBJ2-3; TCRdb selects TRBD1, and the lack of DNA leaves this call unchecked. Germline-derived CDR1 and CDR2 are SGHAT and FQNNGV. The CDR3 length is 15 residues. The CDR3: CASTFDRGTTDTQYF. Full variable domain (rest looked up from reference TRBV11-2 and TRBJ2-3): EAGVAQSPRYKIIEKRQSVAFWCNPISGHATLYWYQQILGQGPKLLIQFQNNGVVDDSQLPKDRFSAERLKGVDSTLKIQPAKLEDSAVYLCASTFDRGTTDTQYFGPGTRLTVL.

The chain joins TRBV7-9 to TRBJ2-7; TCRdb reports TRBD1, a call that lacks DNA to check it against. Per the germline V gene, CDR1 is SEHNR and CDR2 is FQNEAQ (reference sequence). CDR3 length equals 15 residues. CDR3 sequence reads: CASSLAGGTSYEQYF.

The chain couples TRBV5-1 to TRBJ1-5; the TCRdb D gene call, TRBD1, has no DNA to confirm it. Germline V gene sequence: CDR1 SGHRS, CDR2 YFSETQ. The CDR3 extends over 16 amino acids. CDR3: CASSREPGTGVQPQHF. Filled out from reference TRBV5-1 and TRBJ1-5, the complete variable domain reads KAGVTQTPRYLIKTRGQQVTLSCSPISGHRSVSWYQQTPGQGLQFLFEYFSETQRNKGNFPGRFSGRQFSNSRSEMNVSTLELGDSALYLCASSREPGTGVQPQHFGDGTRLSIL.

The rearrangement uses TRBV5-1 and TRBJ2-7. Germline values: CDR1 SGHRS, CDR2 YFSETQ. This CDR3 is built from 13 residues. The CDR3 loop is CSSSLAVSYEQYF.

J is TRBJ2-7 and V is TRBV12-3 or TRBV12-4; without DNA, the TCRdb call of TRBD1 cannot be checked. CDR3 length: 13 amino acids. This CDR3 reads CASRQTGSHEQYF.

The chain recombines TRBV27 with TRBJ1-1; the TRBD1 assignment by TCRdb is unverifiable without DNA. CDR1 is MNHEY and CDR2 is SMNVEV in the germline V gene (reference sequence). There are 13 residues in the CDR3. CDR3 sequence: CASSLMGHTEAFF.

The V call is TRBV7-2, the J call TRBJ2-5; without DNA, the TCRdb call of TRBD1 cannot be checked. This CDR3 contains 15 residues. Germline V lookup: CDR1 SGHTA, CDR2 FQGNSA. The CDR3 here is CASSLERTGSETQYF.

The chain employs TRBV2 and TRBJ1-1; the D call of TRBD1 rests on TCRdb alone, since no DNA is present to check it. CDR1 is SNHLY and CDR2 is FYNNEI in the germline V gene. The CDR3 sequence is 13 residues long. This CDR3 reads CASRPQGRDEAFF.

The V gene is TRBV12-3 or TRBV12-4, the J gene TRBJ2-1; lacking DNA, the TRBD1 call made by TCRdb goes unchecked. The CDR3 totals 18 residues. CDR3: CASSSLRDRWGHDNEQFF.

The V call is TRBV18, the J call TRBJ2-3; with no DNA, the TCRdb D assignment of TRBD2 cannot be verified. CDR1 and CDR2 (germline): KGHSH, LQKENI. The CDR3 consists of 14 residues. CDR3: CASSKGLGLTTQYF.

J is TRBJ2-3 and V is TRBV28. Germline V gene lookup returns CDR1 MDHEN and CDR2 SYDVKM. The CDR3 extends over 13 amino acids. The CDR3 is CASNPPHTDTQYF. Full variable domain (remainder filled in from reference TRBV28 and TRBJ2-3): DVKVTQSSRYLVKRTGEKVFLECVQDMDHENMFWYRQDPGLGLRLIYFSYDVKMKEKGDIPEGYSVSREKKERFSLILESASTNQTSMYLCASNPPHTDTQYFGPGTRLTVL.

V usage is TRBV7-8 and J usage is TRBJ2-1. CDR1 is SGHVS, CDR2 FQNEAQ, per germline. The CDR3 runs to 14 residues. The CDR3 loop reads CASDLGGLYNEQFF.

The rearrangement links TRBV7-8 to TRBJ2-7; checking the TCRdb D call of TRBD2 is not possible without DNA. The CDR3 extends over 13 amino acids. Looked up from germline, CDR1 is SGHVS and CDR2 is FQNEAQ. This CDR3 reads CASSLSLGDLQYF.

The chain couples TRBV28 to TRBJ2-1; TCRdb lists TRBD1, though no DNA is available to test this call. The CDR3 runs to 13 residues. The germline V gene encodes CDR1 MDHEN and CDR2 SYDVKM. The CDR3 sequence: CASSLPGGRQQFF.